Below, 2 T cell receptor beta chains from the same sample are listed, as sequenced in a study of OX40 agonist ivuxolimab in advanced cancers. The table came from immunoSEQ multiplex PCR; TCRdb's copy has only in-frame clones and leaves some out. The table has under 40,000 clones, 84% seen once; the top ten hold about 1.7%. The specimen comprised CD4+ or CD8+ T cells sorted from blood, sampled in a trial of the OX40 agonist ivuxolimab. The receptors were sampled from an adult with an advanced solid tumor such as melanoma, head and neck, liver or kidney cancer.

CDR3 bases: TGTGCCAGCAGCCTCCCGTTTAGACGGAAAATAGTCTCCTACAATGAGCAGTTCTTC. It is translated as CASSLPFRRKIVSYNEQFF. This sequence joins TRBV5-4 and TRBJ2-1; D remains ambiguous. Germline assignment: CDR1 SGHNT and CDR2 YYREEE (reference sequence). The CDR3 runs 19 residues. Deletions cut 4 bases from V and 0 bases from J, with 23 bases between.

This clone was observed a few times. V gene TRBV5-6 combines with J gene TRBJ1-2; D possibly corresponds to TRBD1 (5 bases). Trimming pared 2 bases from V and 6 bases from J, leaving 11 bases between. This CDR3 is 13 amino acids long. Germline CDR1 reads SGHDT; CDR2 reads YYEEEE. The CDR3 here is CASSFVAGNGYTF. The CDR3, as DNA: TGTGCCAGCAGCTTTGTGGCAGGGAATGGCTACACCTTC.